This T cell receptor (beta chain) was recovered during a study of shared clonotypes between healthy human individuals (dated by TCRdb to about 2020). Some background on the complete study: The cohort comprised two women and a few men aged 18 to 49 years. For each donor, CD4 naive and CD4 memory were each run on three plates, CD8 naive on two plates, and CD8 memory on one plate. Blood TCR repertoires of five healthy adults were deeply sequenced to estimate repertoire size and the extent of clonotype sharing between individuals. To increase sequencing depth and limit assay-specific biases, TCR repertoire library preparation and sequencing were carried out by different laboratories using diverse techniques. Leukapheresis yielded between about 0.85 and 10 billion PBMCs per donor. Broad study findings and their caveats: Estimated clonotype richness was generally larger for naive than for memory subsets. Sampling was limited to blood, and TCR repertoires in tissue likely differ from TCR repertoires in blood. Across four donors, about 5% of naive CD4, around 3.5% of naive CD8, 2% to 2.5% of memory CD4, and approximately 0.4% of memory CD8 clonotypes were shared. Even with the large sequencing depth, rarefaction of the sorted-subset datasets indicated that sequencing was incomplete. Compared with non-shared clonotypes, the clonotypes found in all four sorted-subset donors had higher generation probabilities. Because the study included a small number of donors, the genetic and exposure-history diversity represented was limited. Based on pairwise subsampling, the degree of clonotype sharing among donors was expected to be affected by sequencing depth.

The CDR3 holds 14 amino acids from the cysteine to the phenylalanine. Only the CDR3 DNA stays, 42 bases, in frame from base 1. CDR1 and CDR2 are drawn from the germline V gene: SGDLS, YYNGEE. Relative to germline, V is 3 bases shorter and J is 3 bases shorter, with 11 bases between their ends. CD8 naive samples were CD45RO-negative cells positively selected for CCR7, giving a CD45RA+CCR7+ population that excluded TemRA cells. The donors were healthy, HIV-negative adults with no recently reported acute infections or vaccinations. Every donor was a Caucasian adult residing in Nashville, Tennessee, USA. After blood collection by leukapheresis, PBMCs were isolated using Ficoll-Histopaque density gradient centrifugation and then cryopreserved in the vapor phase of liquid nitrogen. Purity and quantity of every magnetically sorted T cell population were checked by analytical flow cytometry. Genomic DNA was isolated from every sorted fraction and measured by UV absorbance on a Nanodrop 2000c.

Concerning this clone: What this receptor recognizes is not known. No quality values exist for individual bases; no much larger clone is one base distant.

TCR CDR3 regions were amplified from genomic DNA by multiplex PCR using the deep immunoSEQ assay. Extracted genomic DNA from each cell subset was distributed evenly across all wells of several immunoSEQ 96-well plates, and each plate was treated as a replicate. For sorted subsets, each replicate PCR was loaded with about 0.2 ug genomic DNA, equivalent to about 30,000 T cell genomes. Purified libraries were measured with a Qubit 3.0 fluorometer, size-checked on a Bioanalyzer 2100, and measured again with the KAPA Library Quantification kit. Every immunoSEQ 96-well plate was sequenced on a dedicated single-read 150-cycle Illumina NextSeq 550 flow cell. Under the source paper's analysis protocol: Because the immunoSEQ output included only junctional sequences and no quality scores, the filtering could not be the same as the filtering used for full-length reads. To assign V/J genes and CDR3, sequences were annotated against IMGT germline references using PyIR, a Python wrapper for IgBLAST v1.9. Reads with weak V/J assignments (E-value above 1e-6), missing CDR3, stop codons, out-of-frame junctions, or ambiguous translated residues were removed. V3J clonotypes were defined by identical inferred V gene, J gene, and CDR3 amino acid sequence. Percentage overlap between repertoires was calculated by dividing the number of shared unique clonotypes by the size of the smaller repertoire. Richness of each repertoire was evaluated using RTK rarefaction, the Chao1 estimator, and Recon v2.1 estimates of unobserved clonotypes. OLGA was used to compute generation probabilities for all TCRbeta clonotypes that the gDNA method yielded from a few donors. TCRdb carries this immuneACCESS record with in-frame sequences only. Its versions omit some clonotypes, under half of them owing to an unresolved V gene in the studies checked, with the rest unexplained. The D gene and trimming were derived from the DNA, and the V and J assignments and clone size from that table. The sample yields around 2,000,000 clones; about 92% were counted once. The ten largest make up approximately 1.7% of the sample.

Sequences were obtained from naive CD8+ T cells from PBMCs. In light of the paper, this sample's cell subset or site label describes: CD45RA+CCR7+. The V and J segments used are TRBV9 and TRBJ2-3, with a weak D call of TRBD2 (6 bases match). The source of this sequence is a young man in good health. Some clones in this sample may be carry-over from other donors' samples. The DNA is TGTGCCAGCAGCGGATCCGGGGGAACAGATACGCAGTATTTT. The translation is CASSGSGGTDTQYF.